What follows is one TCR beta chain and its context. This clonotype has at least ten counts. Its specific antigen is unknown. No base quality values were provided; no much bigger clone lies one nucleotide off. The sequencing machine was an Illumina HiSeq 2500. First-strand cDNA was synthesized with Superscript III and a set of TRAV- and TRBV-specific primers, covering both TCRalpha and TCRbeta chains. TCRs were amplified with Phusion for roughly 20 PCR cycles using a constant-region primer together with the adapter attached to the V primers. The MessageAmp II aRNA Amplification Kit was used to amplify the isolated mRNA, with in vitro transcription run for approximately 15 hours at 37 degrees C. mRNA for TCR sequencing was isolated with the Dynabeads mRNA DIRECT Purification Kit. A second roughly 25-cycle Phusion PCR added indexed Illumina adapters, and products were purified with AMPure XP beads. The authors' analysis ran thus. Custom Perl scripts were used to pool TCR sequences that encoded the same protein, to remove out-of-frame sequences, and to calculate the abundance of each clonotype. Any TCR sequence backed by just one read was left out of the analysis. Among the metrics used to describe the repertoires were Shannon entropy, Gini index, clonality, richness, and the frequency of TCRs shared between repertoires. TCRdb reprocessing: public reads trimmed at Q25 with fastp, clones called with MiXCR, in-frame beta chains kept. Here each entry gathers all rows of one CDR3 protein and keeps the most common genes and DNA. These V and J calls originate from TCRdb's pipeline instead of the authors' own analysis. The sample records more than 45,000 distinct CDR3 sequences, about 23% of which are singletons. Around 5.7% of the sample comes from the top ten.

The meaning of the sample's time point label: before trial treatment. Donors were enrolled in RACIN, a single-arm phase I dose-escalation trial combining nivolumab, ipilimumab, aspirin, low-dose cyclophosphamide and low-dose radiotherapy. Patients with advanced, TIL-negative solid tumors were considered eligible. Trimmed from V: 5 bases; trimmed from J: 0 bases; junction bases lacking a gene match: 5. The CDR1 and CDR2 encoded by the germline V gene are SGHRS and YFSETQ. From the cysteine up to the phenylalanine, the CDR3 has a length of 15 residues. Left in the record is the CDR3 DNA by itself, 45 bases read in frame from the first base. This sample is drawn from a study of low-dose radiotherapy and immunotherapy resistance in tumors (dated by TCRdb to the early 2020s). Study-wide context: In Cohort 1, 0.5 Gy per fraction was delivered every 2 weeks, and a total PTV dose of 6.5 Gy was prescribed. Cohort 2 received 1 Gy per fraction every two weeks, with a total of 13 Gy over 26 weeks. Intravenous cyclophosphamide at 200 mg/m2 was administered every two weeks, one day ahead of each radiation and immunotherapy administration. The trial did not randomize participants into treatment groups. Starting on cycle 1 day 1, patients took 300 mg of aspirin by mouth once a day for four cycles. Nivolumab was administered intravenously as a 240 mg flat dose every two weeks, and ipilimumab was administered intravenously at 1 mg/kg every six weeks. The translational analysis covered eight patients: three from the first dose cohort and the first five from the second dose cohort.

This sequence was found in a male donor with prostate cancer. The sequences come from PBMCs, collected before treatment. The chain couples TRBV5-1 to TRBJ2-1; TRBD2 aligns with 7 central bases. The CDR3 is CASSQAGSSYNEQFF. At the DNA level, the sequence is TGCGCCAGCAGTCAAGCGGGAAGCTCCTACAATGAGCAGTTCTTC.